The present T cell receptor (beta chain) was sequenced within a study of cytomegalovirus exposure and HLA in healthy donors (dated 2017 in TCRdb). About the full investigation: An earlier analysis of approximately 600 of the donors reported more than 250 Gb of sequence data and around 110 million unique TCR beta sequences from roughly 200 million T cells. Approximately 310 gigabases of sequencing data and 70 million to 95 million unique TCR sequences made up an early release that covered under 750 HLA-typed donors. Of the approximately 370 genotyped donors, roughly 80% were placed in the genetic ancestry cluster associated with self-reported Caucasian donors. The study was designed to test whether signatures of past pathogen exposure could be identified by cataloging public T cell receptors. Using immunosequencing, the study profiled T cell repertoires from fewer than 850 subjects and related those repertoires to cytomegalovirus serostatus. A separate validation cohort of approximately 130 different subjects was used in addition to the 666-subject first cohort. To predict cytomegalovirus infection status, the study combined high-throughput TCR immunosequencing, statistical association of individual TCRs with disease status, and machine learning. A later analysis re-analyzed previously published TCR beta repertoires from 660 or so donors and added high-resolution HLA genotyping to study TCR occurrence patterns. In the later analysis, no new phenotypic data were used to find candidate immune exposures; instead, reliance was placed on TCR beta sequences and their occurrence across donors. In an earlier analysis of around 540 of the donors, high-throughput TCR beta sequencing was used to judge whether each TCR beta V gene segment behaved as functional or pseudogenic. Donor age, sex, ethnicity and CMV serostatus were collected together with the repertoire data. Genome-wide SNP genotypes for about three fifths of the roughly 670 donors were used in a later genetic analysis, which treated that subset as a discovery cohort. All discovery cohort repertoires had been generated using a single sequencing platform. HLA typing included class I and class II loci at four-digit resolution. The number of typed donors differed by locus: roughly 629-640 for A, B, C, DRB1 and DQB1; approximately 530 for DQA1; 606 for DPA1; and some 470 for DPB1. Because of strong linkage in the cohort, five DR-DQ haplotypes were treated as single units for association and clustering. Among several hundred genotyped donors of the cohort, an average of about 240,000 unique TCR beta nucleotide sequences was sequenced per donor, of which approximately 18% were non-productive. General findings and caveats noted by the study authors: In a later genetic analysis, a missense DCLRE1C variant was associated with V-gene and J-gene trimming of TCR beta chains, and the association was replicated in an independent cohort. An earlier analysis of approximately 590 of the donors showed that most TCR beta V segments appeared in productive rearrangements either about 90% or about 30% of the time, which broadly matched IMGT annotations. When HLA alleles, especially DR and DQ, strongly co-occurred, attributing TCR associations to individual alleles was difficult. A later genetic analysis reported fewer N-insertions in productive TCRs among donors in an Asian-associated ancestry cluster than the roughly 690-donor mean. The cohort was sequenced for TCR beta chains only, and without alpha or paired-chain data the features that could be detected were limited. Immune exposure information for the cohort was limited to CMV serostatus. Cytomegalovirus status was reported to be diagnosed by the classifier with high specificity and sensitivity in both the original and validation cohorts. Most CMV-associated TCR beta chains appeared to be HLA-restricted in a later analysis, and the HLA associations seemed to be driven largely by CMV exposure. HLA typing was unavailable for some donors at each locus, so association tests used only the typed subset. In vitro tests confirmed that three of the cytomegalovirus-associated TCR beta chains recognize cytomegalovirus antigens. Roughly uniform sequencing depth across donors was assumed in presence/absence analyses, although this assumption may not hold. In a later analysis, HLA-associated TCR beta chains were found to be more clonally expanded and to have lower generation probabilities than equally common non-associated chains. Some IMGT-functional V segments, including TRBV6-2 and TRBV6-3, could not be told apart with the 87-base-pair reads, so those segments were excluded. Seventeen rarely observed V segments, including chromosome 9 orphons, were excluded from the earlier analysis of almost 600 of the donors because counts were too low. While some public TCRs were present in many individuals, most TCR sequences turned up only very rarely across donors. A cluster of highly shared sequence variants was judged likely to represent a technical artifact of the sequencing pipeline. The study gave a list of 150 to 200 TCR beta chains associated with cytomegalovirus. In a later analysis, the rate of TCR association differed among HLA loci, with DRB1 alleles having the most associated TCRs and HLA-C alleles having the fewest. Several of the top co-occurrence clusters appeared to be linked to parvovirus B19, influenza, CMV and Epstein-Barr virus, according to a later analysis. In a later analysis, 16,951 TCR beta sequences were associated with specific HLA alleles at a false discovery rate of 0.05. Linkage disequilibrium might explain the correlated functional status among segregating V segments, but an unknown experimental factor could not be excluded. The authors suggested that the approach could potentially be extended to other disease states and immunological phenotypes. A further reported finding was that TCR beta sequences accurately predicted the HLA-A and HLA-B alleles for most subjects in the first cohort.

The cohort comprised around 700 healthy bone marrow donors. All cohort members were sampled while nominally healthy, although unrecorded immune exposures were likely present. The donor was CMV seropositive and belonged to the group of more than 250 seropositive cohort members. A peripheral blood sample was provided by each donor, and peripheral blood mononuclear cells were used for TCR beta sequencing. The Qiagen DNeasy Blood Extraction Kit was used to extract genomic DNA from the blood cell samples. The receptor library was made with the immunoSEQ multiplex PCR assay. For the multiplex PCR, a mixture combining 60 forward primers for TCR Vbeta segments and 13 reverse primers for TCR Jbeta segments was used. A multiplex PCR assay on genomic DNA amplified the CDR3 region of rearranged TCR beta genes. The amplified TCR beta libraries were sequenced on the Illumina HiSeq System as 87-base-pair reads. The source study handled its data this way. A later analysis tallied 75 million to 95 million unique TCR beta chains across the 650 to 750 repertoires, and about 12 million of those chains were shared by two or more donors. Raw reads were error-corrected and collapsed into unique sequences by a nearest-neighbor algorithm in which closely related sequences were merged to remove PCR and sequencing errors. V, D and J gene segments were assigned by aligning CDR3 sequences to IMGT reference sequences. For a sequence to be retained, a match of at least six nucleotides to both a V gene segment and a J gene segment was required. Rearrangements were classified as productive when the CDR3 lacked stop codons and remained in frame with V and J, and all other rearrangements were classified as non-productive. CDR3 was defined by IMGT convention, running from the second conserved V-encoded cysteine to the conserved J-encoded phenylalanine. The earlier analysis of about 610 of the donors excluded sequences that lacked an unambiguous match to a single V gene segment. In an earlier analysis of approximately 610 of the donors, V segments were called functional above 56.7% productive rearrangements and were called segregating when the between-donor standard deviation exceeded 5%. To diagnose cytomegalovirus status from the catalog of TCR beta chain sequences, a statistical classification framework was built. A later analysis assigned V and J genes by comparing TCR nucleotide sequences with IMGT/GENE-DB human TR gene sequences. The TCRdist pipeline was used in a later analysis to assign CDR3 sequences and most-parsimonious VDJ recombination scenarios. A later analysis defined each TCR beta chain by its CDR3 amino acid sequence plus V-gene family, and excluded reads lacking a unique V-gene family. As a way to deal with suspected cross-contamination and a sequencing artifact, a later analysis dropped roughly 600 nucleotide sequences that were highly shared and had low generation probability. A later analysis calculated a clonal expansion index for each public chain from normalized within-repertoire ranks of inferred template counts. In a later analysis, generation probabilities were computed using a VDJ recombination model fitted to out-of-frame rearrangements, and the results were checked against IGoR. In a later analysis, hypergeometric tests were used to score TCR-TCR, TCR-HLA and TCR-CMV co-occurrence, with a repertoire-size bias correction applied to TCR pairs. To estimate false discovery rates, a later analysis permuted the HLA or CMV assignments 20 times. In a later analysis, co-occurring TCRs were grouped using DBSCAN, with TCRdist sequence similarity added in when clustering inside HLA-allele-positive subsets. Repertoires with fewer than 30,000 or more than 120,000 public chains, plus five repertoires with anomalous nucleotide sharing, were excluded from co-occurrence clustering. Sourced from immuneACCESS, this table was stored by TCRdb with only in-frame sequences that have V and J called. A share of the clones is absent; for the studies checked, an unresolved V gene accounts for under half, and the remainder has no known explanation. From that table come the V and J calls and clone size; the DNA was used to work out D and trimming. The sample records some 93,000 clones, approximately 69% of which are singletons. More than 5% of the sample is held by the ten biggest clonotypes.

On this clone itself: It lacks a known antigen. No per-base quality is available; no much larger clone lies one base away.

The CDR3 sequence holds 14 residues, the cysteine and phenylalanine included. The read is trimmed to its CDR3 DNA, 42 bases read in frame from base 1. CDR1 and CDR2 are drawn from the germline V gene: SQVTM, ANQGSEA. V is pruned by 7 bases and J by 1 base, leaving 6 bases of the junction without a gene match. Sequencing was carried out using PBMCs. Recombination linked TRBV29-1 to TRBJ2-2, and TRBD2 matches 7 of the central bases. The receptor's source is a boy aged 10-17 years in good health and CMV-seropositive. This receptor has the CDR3 CSALRGRNTGELFF. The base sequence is TGCAGCGCCCTTCGCGGGAGGAACACCGGGGAGCTGTTTTTT.